The T cell receptor (beta chain) described here comes from a study of neurological immune-mediated disorders. The germline CDR1 and CDR2 sequences are SGHRS and YFSETQ. This CDR3 contains 15 residues. V dropped 5 bases and J dropped 4 bases, with 18 bases sitting between them. This clonotype was observed at least ten times. In TCRdb, the 5' RACE reads were re-called with MiXCR into one record per CDR3 protein. The table lists about 62,000 distinct CDR3 sequences, 3.7% of them singletons. The clonotype comes from a woman aged 50 to 65 with multiple sclerosis. The chain recombines TRBV5-1 with TRBJ1-1; perhaps TRBD1 as D (5 bases). Specimen: PBMCs. The CDR3 DNA sequence: TGCGCCAGCAGTCCCGGCGGGGGTCGGGGCACTGAAGCTTTCTTT. Translated: CASSPGGGRGTEAFF.